A selection of T cell receptor beta chains follows, all from one sample in a study of blood T cells in healthy people across ages. TCRdb re-called the 5' RACE reads through MiXCR, storing one row per CDR3 protein. The sample has 870,000 or so distinct CDR3 sequences; 25% to 30% are singletons. The sample taken for sequencing was blood. The receptors stem from an elderly woman in good health. CDR3s include the opening cysteine and the closing phenylalanine or tryptophan. The D gene is left open where the match is weak. Rows give clone size only sometimes, using once, few, many, or a class for an expanded clone.

>TRBV7-8|.|many|TRBJ2-3
CASSGRIRDTQYF
TGTGCCAGCAGCGGGAGAATAAGGGATACGCAGTATTTT
>TRBV7-2|.|many|TRBJ2-3
CASSQDRVTDTQYF
TGTGCCAGCAGCCAGGACAGAGTCACAGATACGCAGTATTTT
>TRBV12-3/TRBV12-4|.|.|TRBJ2-3
CASSRSGISTDTQYF
TGTGCCAGCAGCCGGTCGGGGATTAGCACAGATACGCAGTATTTT
>TRBV2|.|.|TRBJ2-7
CASARKRSYEQYF
TGTGCCAGCGCCCGGAAGCGGTCCTACGAGCAGTACTTC
>TRBV27|.|.|TRBJ2-1
CASSLSGTATYNEQFF
TGTGCCAGCAGTCTATCCGGGACGGCAACCTACAATGAGCAGTTCTTC
>TRBV5-6|.|.|TRBJ1-1
CASSRINTEAFF
TGTGCCAGCAGCCGAATTAACACTGAAGCTTTCTTT
>TRBV7-2|.|once|TRBJ1-6
CASSLRLLPLHF
TGTGCCAGCAGCTTACGGCTTCTCCCCCTCCACTTT
>TRBV20-1|.|few|TRBJ1-6
CSAILSSGTNSPLHF
TGCAGTGCTATTCTTAGCTCCGGGACGAACTCACCCCTCCACTTT
>TRBV6-5|.|many|TRBJ2-5
CASSSESGGETQYF
TGTGCCAGCAGTTCCGAAAGCGGAGGAGAGACCCAGTACTTC
>TRBV7-6|TRBD2|.|TRBJ2-5
CASSLTLAGVPETQYF
TGTGCCAGCAGCTTGACACTAGCGGGGGTCCCGGAGACCCAGTACTTC
>TRBV5-1|.|few|TRBJ2-3
CASSTTCTDTQYF
TGCGCCAGCAGCACCACTTGCACAGATACGCAGTATTTT
>TRBV7-9|.|.|TRBJ2-7
CASSSRYTYEQYF
TGTGCCAGCAGCTCGAGATACACCTACGAGCAGTACTTC
>TRBV4-2|.|once|TRBJ2-2
CASSQQGTADTGELFF
TGTGCCAGCAGCCAGCAGGGGACTGCGGACACCGGGGAGCTGTTTTTT
>TRBV20-1|TRBD1|.|TRBJ1-4
CSACDRVGEKLFF
TGCAGTGCTTGCGACAGGGTTGGTGAAAAACTGTTTTTT
>TRBV19|TRBD1|.|TRBJ2-5
CASSSRDSRWTQYF
TGTGCCAGTAGTAGCCGGGACAGCCGGTGGACCCAGTACTTC
>TRBV15|.|many|TRBJ1-2
CATSRGGSGANYGYTF
TGTGCCACCAGCAGAGGAGGGTCTGGGGCCAACTATGGCTACACCTTC
>TRBV5-1|.|many|TRBJ2-4
CASSDTGPSVQYF
TGCGCCAGCAGCGATACGGGGCCATCAGTTCAGTACTTC
>TRBV20-1|.|many|TRBJ1-4
CSAIGTAKNEKLFF
TGCAGTGCTATTGGCACAGCCAAGAATGAAAAACTGTTTTTT
>TRBV7-2|.|many|TRBJ1-4
CASSLGPNEKLFF
TGTGCCAGCAGCTTAGGGCCTAATGAAAAACTGTTTTTT
>TRBV4-2|TRBD1|.|TRBJ2-7
CASSQEGQGSGSYEQYF
TGTGCCAGCAGCCAGGAAGGACAGGGTTCGGGGTCTTACGAGCAGTACTTC
>TRBV3-1|TRBD1|.|TRBJ2-1
CASSQSDRGRSYEQFF
TGTGCCAGCAGCCAGTCTGACAGGGGACGCTCCTACGAGCAGTTCTTC
>TRBV5-4|TRBD1|many|TRBJ2-1
CASTIGQVTGQNEQFF
TGTGCCAGCACCATTGGACAGGTGACGGGGCAAAATGAGCAGTTCTTC
>TRBV4-3|.|.|TRBJ2-1
CASSREGGTRYEQFF
TGCGCCAGTAGCCGAGAAGGCGGGACGCGATACGAGCAGTTCTTC
>TRBV14|.|.|TRBJ1-2
CASSLRTGKGGYTF
TGTGCCAGCAGCCTAAGGACGGGGAAAGGGGGCTACACCTTC
>TRBV10-3|TRBD1|few|TRBJ1-5
CAISAGQSESPQHF
TGTGCCATCAGCGCGGGACAGTCGGAAAGTCCCCAGCATTTT
>TRBV30|.|few|TRBJ2-5
CAWSVVNGPLGTQYF
TGTGCCTGGAGTGTAGTAAATGGGCCACTCGGGACCCAGTACTTC
>TRBV9|.|many|TRBJ1-1
CASSVGPNTEAFF
TGTGCCAGCAGCGTGGGACCGAACACTGAAGCTTTCTTT
>TRBV7-2|TRBD1|few|TRBJ2-7
CASSIYHRGANNEQYF
TGTGCCAGCAGCATTTACCACAGGGGGGCTAACAATGAGCAGTACTTC
>TRBV15|TRBD1|.|TRBJ2-1
CATRRTGNEQFF
TGTGCCACCAGAAGGACAGGCAATGAGCAGTTCTTC